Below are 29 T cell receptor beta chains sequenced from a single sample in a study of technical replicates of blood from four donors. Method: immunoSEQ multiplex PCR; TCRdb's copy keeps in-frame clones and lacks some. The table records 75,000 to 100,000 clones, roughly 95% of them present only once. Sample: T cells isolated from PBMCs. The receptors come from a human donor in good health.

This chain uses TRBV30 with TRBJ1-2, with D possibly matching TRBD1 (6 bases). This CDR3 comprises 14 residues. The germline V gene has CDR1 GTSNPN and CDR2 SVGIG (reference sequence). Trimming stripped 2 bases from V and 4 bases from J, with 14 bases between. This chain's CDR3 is CAWSLGGEFYGYTF. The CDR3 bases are TGTGCCTGGAGTTTAGGGGGGGAATTCTATGGCTACACCTTC.

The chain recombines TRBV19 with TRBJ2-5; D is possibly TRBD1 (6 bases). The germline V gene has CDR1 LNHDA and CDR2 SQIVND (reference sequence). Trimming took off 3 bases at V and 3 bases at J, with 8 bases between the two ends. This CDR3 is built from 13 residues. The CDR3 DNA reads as TGTGCCAGTAGTATCCGGACAGAAGAGACCCAGTACTTC. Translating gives CASSIRTEETQYF.

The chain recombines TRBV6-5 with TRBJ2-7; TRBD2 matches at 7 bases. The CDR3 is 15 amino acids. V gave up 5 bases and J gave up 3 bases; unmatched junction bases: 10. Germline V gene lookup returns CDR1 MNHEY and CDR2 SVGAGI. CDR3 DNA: TGTGCCAGCAGTCCGCTCGGGGGGACTGTCTACGAGCAGTACTTC. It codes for CASSPLGGTVYEQYF.

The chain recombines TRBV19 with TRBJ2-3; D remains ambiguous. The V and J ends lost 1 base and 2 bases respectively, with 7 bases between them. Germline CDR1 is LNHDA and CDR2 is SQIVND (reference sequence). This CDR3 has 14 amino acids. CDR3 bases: TGTGCCAGTAGTATAGCCAGGTCCACAGATACGCAGTATTTT. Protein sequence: CASSIARSTDTQYF. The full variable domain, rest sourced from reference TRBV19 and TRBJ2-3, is DGGITQSPKYLFRKEGQNVTLSCEQNLNHDAMYWYRQDPGQGLRLIYYSQIVNDFQKGDIAEGYSVSREKKESFPLTVTSAQKNPTAFYLCASSIARSTDTQYFGPGTRLTVL.

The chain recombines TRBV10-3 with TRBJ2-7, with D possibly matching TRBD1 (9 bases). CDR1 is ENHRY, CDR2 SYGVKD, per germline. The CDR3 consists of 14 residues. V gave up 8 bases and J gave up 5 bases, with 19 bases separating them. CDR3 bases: TGTGCCATCCTCGGGGGGGACAGGGCGGACGAGCAGTACTTC. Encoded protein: CAILGGDRADEQYF.

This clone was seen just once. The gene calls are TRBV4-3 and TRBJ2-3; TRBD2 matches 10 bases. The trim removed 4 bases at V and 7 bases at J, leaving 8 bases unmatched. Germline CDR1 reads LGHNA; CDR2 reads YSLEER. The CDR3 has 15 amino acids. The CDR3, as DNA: TGCGCCAGCAGCCCCCGCCTAGCGGGAGTGTATACGCAGTATTTT. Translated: CASSPRLAGVYTQYF.

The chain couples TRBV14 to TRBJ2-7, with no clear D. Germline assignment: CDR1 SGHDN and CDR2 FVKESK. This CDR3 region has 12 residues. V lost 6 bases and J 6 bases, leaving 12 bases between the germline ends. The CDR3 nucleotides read TGTGCCAGCAGGTCCCTTATTTCCGAGCAGTACTTC. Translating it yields CASRSLISEQYF. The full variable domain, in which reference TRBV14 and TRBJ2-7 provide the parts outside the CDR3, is EAGVTQFPSHSVIEKGQTVTLRCDPISGHDNLYWYRRVMGKEIKFLLHFVKESKQDESGMPNNRFLAERTGGTYSTLKVQPAELEDSGVYFCASRSLISEQYFGPGTRLTVT.

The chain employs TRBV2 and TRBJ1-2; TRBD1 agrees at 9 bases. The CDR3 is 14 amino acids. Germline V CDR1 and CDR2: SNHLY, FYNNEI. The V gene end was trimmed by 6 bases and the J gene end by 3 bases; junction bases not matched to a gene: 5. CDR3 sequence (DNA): TGTGCCAGCAGCATAAGGACAGGGGACTATGGCTACACCTTC. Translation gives CASSIRTGDYGYTF. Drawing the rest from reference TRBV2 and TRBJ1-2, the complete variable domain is EPEVTQTPSHQVTQMGQEVILRCVPISNHLYFYWYRQILGQKVEFLVSFYNNEISEKSEIFDDQFSVERPDGSNFTLKIRSTKLEDSAMYFCASSIRTGDYGYTFGSGTRLTVV.

The CDR3 nucleotides are TGTGCCAGCAGCTCCCCTAGGACAGGGCCACTTAACTATGGCTACACCTTC. Protein product: CASSSPRTGPLNYGYTF. The chain carries TRBV7-2 and TRBJ1-2; TRBD1 agrees at 8 bases. Trimming cost V 4 bases and J 1 base; bases outside gene matches: 11. CDR1 and CDR2 from the germline V gene are SGHTA and FQGNSA. This CDR3 has 17 residues.

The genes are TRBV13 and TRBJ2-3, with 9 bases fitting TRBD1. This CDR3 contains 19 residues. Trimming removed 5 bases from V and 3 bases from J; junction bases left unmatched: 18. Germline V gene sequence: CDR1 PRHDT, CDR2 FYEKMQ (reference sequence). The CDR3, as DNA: TGTGCCAGCAGCGCCGCGACAGGGGGAGGGCTCCTTGGGACAGATACGCAGTATTTT. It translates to CASSAATGGGLLGTDTQYF.

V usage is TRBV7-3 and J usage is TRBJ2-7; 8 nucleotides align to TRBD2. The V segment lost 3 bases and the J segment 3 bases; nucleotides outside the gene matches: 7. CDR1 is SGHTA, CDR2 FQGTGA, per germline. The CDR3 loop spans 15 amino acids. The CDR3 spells CASSLEAGENYEQYF. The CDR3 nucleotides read TGTGCCAGCAGCTTGGAAGCGGGAGAGAACTACGAGCAGTACTTC.

This CDR3 is CSVWDRLNEKLFF. The CDR3 nucleotides are TGCAGCGTTTGGGACAGATTAAATGAAAAACTGTTTTTT. V gene TRBV29-1 combines with J gene TRBJ1-4, with 7 bases matching TRBD1. CDR1 is SQVTM and CDR2 is ANQGSEA in the germline V gene. The CDR3 runs to 13 residues. The V segment lost 5 bases and the J segment 5 bases; nucleotides outside the gene matches: 5.

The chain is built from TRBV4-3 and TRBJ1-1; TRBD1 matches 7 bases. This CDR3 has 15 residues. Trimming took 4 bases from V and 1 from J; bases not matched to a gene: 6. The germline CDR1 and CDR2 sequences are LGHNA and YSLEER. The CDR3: CASSLQTGTNTEAFF. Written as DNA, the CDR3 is TGCGCCAGCAGCCTCCAGACAGGGACGAACACTGAAGCTTTCTTT.

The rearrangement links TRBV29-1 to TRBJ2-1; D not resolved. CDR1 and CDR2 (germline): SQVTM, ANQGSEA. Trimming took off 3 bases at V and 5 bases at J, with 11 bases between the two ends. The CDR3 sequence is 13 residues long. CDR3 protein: CSVDAVRHNEQFF. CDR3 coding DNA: TGCAGCGTTGATGCGGTCAGACACAATGAGCAGTTCTTC.

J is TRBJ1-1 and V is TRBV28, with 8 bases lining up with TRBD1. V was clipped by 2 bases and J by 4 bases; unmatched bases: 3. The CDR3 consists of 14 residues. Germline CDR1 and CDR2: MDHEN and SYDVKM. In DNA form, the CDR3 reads TGTGCCAGCAGTTTAGGACAGGGTCTCACTGAAGCTTTCTTT. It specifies CASSLGQGLTEAFF. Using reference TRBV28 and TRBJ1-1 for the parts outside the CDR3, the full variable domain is DVKVTQSSRYLVKRTGEKVFLECVQDMDHENMFWYRQDPGLGLRLIYFSYDVKMKEKGDIPEGYSVSREKKERFSLILESASTNQTSMYLCASSLGQGLTEAFFGQGTRLTVV.

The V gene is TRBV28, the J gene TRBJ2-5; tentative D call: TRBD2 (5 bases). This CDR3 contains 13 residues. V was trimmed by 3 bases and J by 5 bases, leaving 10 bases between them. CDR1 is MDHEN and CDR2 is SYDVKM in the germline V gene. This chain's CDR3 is CASSFERLETQYF. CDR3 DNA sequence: TGTGCCAGCAGTTTTGAGCGGTTGGAGACCCAGTACTTC.

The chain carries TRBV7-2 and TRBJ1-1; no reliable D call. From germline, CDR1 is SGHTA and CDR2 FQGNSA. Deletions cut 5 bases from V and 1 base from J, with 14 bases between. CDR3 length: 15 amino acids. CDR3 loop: CASSAKSTPNTEAFF. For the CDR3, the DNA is TGTGCCAGCAGCGCTAAGTCTACCCCGAACACTGAAGCTTTCTTT. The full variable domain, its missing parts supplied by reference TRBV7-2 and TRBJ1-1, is GAGVSQSPSNKVTEKGKDVELRCDPISGHTALYWYRQSLGQGLEFLIYFQGNSAPDKSGLPSDRFSAERTGGSVSTLTIQRTQQEDSAVYLCASSAKSTPNTEAFFGQGTRLTVV.

Here the CDR3 reads CASGKRTDTQYF. The CDR3 nucleotides read TGTGCCAGTGGTAAGCGGACAGATACGCAGTATTTT. The V and J genes are TRBV19 and TRBJ2-3; perhaps TRBD2 as D (5 bases). Trimming removed 8 bases at V and 3 bases at J, with 9 bases between. CDR1 and CDR2 (germline): LNHDA, SQIVND (reference sequence). This CDR3 has 12 amino acids.

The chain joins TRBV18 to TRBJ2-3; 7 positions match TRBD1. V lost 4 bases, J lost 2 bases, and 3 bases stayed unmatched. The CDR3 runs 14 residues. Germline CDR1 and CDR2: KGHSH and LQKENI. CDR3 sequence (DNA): TGTGCCAGCTCACTAGGACAGGACACAGATACGCAGTATTTT. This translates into CASSLGQDTDTQYF.

Here the CDR3 reads CASSVDYRGVYNEQFF. The CDR3, as DNA: TGTGCCAGCAGCGTAGATTACAGGGGGGTCTACAATGAGCAGTTCTTC. V usage is TRBV9 and J usage is TRBJ2-1, with 8 bases identical to TRBD1. Germline assignment: CDR1 SGDLS and CDR2 YYNGEE. Germline trimming cut 0 bases from V and 3 bases from J; bases unmatched to any gene: 5. CDR3 length: 16 amino acids.

The CDR3 spells CASSIQGPDNEKLFF. CDR3 DNA sequence: TGTGCCAGCAGCATACAGGGCCCCGATAATGAAAAACTGTTTTTT. This sequence joins TRBV5-4 and TRBJ1-4, with D possibly being TRBD1 (6 bases). V was clipped by 4 bases and J by 4 bases, with 14 bases between them. CDR3 length: 15 residues. The germline CDR1 and CDR2 sequences are SGHNT and YYREEE (reference sequence).

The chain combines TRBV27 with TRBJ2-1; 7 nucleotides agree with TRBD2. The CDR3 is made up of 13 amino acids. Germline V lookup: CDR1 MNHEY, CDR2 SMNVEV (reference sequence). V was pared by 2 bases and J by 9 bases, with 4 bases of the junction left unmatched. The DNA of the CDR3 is TGTGCCAGCAGTTTAGTCGGGACTACTGAGCAGTTCTTC. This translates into CASSLVGTTEQFF.

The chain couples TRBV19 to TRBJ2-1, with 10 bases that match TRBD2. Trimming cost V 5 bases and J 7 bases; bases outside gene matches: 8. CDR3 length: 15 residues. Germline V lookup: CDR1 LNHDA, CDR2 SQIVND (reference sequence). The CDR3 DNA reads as TGTGCCAGTAGTCTAGTTCCGGGACTAGCGAATGAGCAGTTCTTC. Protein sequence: CASSLVPGLANEQFF.

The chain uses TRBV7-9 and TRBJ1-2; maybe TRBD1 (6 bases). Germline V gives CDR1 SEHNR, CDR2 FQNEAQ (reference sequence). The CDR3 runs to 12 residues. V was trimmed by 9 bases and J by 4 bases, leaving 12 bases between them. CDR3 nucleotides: TGTGCCAGTAGACAGGACCGCTATGGCTACACCTTC. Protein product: CASRQDRYGYTF.

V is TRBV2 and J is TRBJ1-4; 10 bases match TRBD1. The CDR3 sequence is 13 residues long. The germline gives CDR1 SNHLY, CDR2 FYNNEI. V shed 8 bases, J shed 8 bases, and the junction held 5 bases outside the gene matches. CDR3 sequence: CASAGTGEEKLFF. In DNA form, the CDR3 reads TGTGCCAGCGCCGGGACAGGGGAAGAAAAACTGTTTTTT.

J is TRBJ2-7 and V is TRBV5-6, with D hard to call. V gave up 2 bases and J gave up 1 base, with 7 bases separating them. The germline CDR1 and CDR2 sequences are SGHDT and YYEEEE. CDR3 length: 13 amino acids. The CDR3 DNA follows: TGTGCCAGCAGCTTAACTATTTCCTACGAGCAGTACTTC. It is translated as CASSLTISYEQYF.

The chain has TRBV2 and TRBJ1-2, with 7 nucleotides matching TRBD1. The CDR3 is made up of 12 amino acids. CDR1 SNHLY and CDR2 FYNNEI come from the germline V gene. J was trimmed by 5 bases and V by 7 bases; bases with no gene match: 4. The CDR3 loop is CASINRGYGYTF. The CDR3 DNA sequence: TGTGCCAGCATTAACAGGGGATATGGCTACACCTTC.

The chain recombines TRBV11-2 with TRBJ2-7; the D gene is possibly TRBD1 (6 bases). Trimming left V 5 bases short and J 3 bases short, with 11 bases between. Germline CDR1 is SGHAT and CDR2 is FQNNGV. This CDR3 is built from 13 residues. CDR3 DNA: TGTGCCAGCAGCCCCGGACAGAGCTACGAGCAGTACTTC. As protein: CASSPGQSYEQYF. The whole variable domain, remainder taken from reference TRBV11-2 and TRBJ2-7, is EAGVAQSPRYKIIEKRQSVAFWCNPISGHATLYWYQQILGQGPKLLIQFQNNGVVDDSQLPKDRFSAERLKGVDSTLKIQPAKLEDSAVYLCASSPGQSYEQYFGPGTRLTVT.

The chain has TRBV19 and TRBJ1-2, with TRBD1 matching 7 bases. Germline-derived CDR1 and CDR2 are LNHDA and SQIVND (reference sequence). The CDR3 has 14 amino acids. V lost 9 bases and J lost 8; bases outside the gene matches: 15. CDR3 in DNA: TGTGCCAGCATGACGCCCGACAGGGTTAGAGGCTACACCTTC. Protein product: CASMTPDRVRGYTF.